This is a list of T cell receptor beta chains from one sample in a study of a mutant IDH1 vaccine in newly diagnosed glioma. TCRdb keeps only in-frame clones here, not all; method: immunoSEQ multiplex PCR. The sample lists nearly 55,000 clones; around 84% were seen once. These receptors' antigens are unknown. Sequenced here: PBMCs, sampled from a glioma patient whose treatment included an IDH1 peptide vaccine. The receptors were sampled from a woman younger than 30 with glioma. Each CDR3 is given with its conserved first and last residue. The D gene is left open where the match is weak. The size field is filled for only some rows; it gives once, few, many or a size class.

12	TRBV11-3	-	TRBJ2-1	-	CASSLVSDEQFF	TGTGCCAGCAGCTTAGTCAGTGATGAGCAGTTCTTC
19	TRBV27	-	TRBJ2-7	TRBD2	CASSPTRPLGLAAHYEQYF	TGTGCCAGCAGTCCCACTAGACCCCTCGGACTAGCGGCACACTACGAGCAGTACTTC
15	TRBV5-6	-	TRBJ2-5	-	CASSLISGQQETQYF	TGTGCCAGCAGCTTAATTAGCGGACAGCAAGAGACCCAGTACTTC
16	TRBV5-6	-	TRBJ1-2	TRBD1	CASSSQGETHNYGYTF	TGTGCCAGCAGCTCACAGGGGGAGACTCATAACTATGGCTACACCTTC
13	TRBV4-3	once	TRBJ2-1	-	CASSKRVSNEQFF	TGCGCCAGCAGCAAGCGGGTTTCGAATGAGCAGTTCTTC
16	TRBV15	-	TRBJ2-7	-	CATSPIWLGERYEQYF	TGTGCCACCAGCCCCATCTGGTTGGGTGAACGGTACGAGCAGTACTTC
12	TRBV2	few	TRBJ1-1	-	CASSEPNTEAFF	TGTGCCAGCAGTGAGCCGAACACTGAAGCTTTCTTT
14	TRBV7-2	-	TRBJ2-7	-	CASSLATGSYEQYF	TGTGCCAGCAGCTTAGCCACAGGGTCCTACGAGCAGTACTTC
14	TRBV14	-	TRBJ2-3	TRBD2	CASSPRLAGGPLYF	TGTGCCAGCAGCCCCCGACTAGCGGGAGGGCCTTTGTATTTT
12	TRBV7-2	few	TRBJ2-7	TRBD2	CASSLWTREQYF	TGTGCCAGCAGCTTATGGACTAGGGAGCAGTACTTC
13	TRBV6-1	-	TRBJ2-7	TRBD1	CASIFTGGYEQYF	TGTGCCAGCATCTTCACAGGGGGCTACGAGCAGTACTTC
14	TRBV7-3	-	TRBJ2-2	-	CASSLGASGGELFF	TGTGCCAGCAGCTTAGGGGCCTCGGGCGGGGAGCTGTTTTTT
16	TRBV19	-	TRBJ2-7	-	CASSIGGYPGSYEQYF	TGTGCCAGTAGTATAGGGGGGTACCCGGGCTCCTACGAGCAGTACTTC
15	TRBV6-6	-	TRBJ1-2	TRBD1	CASIDTGVVIYGYTF	TGTGCCAGCATCGACACAGGGGTAGTAATTTATGGCTACACCTTC
14	TRBV30	-	TRBJ2-2	-	CAWSSYRETGELFF	TGTGCCTGGAGTTCGTACAGGGAAACCGGGGAGCTGTTTTTT
13	TRBV10-3	once	TRBJ1-5	-	CATMRNSNQPQHF	TGTGCCACCATGAGAAATAGCAATCAGCCCCAGCATTTT
13	TRBV4-3	-	TRBJ2-3	-	CASSLAITDTQYF	TGCGCCAGCAGCCTAGCTATCACAGATACGCAGTATTTT
16	TRBV18	-	TRBJ2-2	-	CASSPPELEVAGELFF	TGTGCCAGCTCACCACCTGAACTAGAAGTGGCCGGGGAGCTGTTTTTT
15	TRBV2	once	TRBJ1-2	-	CASRGLQGLDYGYTF	TGTGCCAGCAGGGGGCTACAGGGTTTGGACTATGGCTACACCTTC
20	TRBV7-8	-	TRBJ2-7	TRBD2	CASSRPGTSTQSGFTYEQYF	TGTGCCAGCAGTCGCCCCGGGACTAGCACCCAAAGCGGGTTTACCTACGAGCAGTACTTC
11	TRBV7-2	-	TRBJ2-1	-	CASSPRQVQFF	TGTGCCAGCAGCCCCAGACAGGTACAGTTCTTC
15	TRBV5-1	-	TRBJ2-3	TRBD2	CASSLGGLAGVNLYF	TGCGCCAGCAGCTTGGGGGGACTAGCGGGAGTAAATTTGTATTTT
15	TRBV7-8	once	TRBJ1-2	-	CASSLQAGKGYGYTF	TGTGCCAGCAGCCTGCAGGCCGGGAAGGGGTATGGCTACACCTTC
17	TRBV5-1	-	TRBJ2-2	TRBD2	CASSLAPLAANTGELFF	TGCGCCAGCAGCTTGGCCCCACTAGCGGCGAACACCGGGGAGCTGTTTTTT